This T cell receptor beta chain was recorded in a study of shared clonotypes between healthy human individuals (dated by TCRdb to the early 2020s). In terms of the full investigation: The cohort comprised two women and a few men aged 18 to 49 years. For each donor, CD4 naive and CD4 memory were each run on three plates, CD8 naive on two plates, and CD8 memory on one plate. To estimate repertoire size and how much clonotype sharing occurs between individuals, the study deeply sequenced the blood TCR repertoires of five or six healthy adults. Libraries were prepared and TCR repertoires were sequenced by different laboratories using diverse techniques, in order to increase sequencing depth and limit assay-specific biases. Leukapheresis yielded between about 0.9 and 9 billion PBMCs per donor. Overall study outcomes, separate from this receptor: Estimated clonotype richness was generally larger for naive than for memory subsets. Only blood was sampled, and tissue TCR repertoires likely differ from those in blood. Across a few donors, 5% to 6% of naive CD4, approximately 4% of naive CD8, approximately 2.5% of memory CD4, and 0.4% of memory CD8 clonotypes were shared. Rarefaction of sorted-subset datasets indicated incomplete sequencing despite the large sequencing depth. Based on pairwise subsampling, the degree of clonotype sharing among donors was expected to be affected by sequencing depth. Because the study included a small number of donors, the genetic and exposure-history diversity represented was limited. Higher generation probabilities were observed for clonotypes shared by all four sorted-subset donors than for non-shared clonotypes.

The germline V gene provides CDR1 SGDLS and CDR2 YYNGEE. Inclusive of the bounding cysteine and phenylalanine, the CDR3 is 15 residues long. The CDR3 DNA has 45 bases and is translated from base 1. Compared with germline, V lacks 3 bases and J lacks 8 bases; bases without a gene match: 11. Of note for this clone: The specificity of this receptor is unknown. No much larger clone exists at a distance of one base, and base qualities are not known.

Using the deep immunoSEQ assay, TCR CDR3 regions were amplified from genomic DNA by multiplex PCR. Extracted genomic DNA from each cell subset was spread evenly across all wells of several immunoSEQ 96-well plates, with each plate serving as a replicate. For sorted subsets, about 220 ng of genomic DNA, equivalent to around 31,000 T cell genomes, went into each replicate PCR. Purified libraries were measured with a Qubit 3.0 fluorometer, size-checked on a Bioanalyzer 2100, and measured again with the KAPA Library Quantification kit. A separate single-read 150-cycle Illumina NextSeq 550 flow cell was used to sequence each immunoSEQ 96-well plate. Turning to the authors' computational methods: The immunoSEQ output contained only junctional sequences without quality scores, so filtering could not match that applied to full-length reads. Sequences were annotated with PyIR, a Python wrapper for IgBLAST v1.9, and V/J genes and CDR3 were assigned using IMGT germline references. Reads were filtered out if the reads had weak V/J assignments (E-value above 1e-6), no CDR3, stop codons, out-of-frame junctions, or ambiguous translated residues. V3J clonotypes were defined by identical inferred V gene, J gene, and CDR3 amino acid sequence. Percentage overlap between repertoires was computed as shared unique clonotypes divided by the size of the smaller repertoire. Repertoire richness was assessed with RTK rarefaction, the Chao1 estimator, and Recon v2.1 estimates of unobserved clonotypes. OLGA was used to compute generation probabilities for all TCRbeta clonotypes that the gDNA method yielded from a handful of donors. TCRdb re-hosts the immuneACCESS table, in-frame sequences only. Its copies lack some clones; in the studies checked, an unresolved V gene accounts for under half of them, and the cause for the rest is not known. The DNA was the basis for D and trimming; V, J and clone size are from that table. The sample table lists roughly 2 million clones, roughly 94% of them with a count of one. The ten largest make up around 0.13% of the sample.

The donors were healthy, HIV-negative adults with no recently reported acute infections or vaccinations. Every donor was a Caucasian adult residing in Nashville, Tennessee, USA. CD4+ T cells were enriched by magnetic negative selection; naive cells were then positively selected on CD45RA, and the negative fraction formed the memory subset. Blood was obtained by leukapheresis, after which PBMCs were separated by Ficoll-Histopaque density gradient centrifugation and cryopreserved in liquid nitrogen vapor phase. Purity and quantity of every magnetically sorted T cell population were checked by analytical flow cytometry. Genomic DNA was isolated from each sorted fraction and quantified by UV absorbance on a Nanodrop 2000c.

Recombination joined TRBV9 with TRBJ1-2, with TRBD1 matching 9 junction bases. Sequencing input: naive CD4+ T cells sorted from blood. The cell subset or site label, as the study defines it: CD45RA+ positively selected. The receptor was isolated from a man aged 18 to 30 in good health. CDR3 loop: CASSGTGGAVGGYTF. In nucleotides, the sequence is TGTGCCAGCAGCGGAACAGGGGGCGCGGTAGGAGGCTACACCTTC. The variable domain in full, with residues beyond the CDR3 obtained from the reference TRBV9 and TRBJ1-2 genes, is DSGVTQTPKHLITATGQRVTLRCSPRSGDLSVYWYQQSLDQGLQFLIQYYNGEERAKGNILERFSAQQFPDLHSELNLSSLELGDSALYFCASSGTGGAVGGYTFGSGTRLTVV.